This paragraph reports one T cell receptor beta chain. No antigen is known for it. Base qualities were left out, and no much larger clone turns up one base away. These data belong to a study of cytomegalovirus exposure and HLA in healthy donors (dated by TCRdb to between 2016 and 2019). About the investigation overall: In an earlier analysis of under 600 of the donors, 276 Gb of sequence data and 120 million or so unique TCR beta sequences from 150 million to 200 million T cells were reported. The study profiled the T cell repertoires of under 700 subjects by immunosequencing and related them to cytomegalovirus serostatus. A later genetic analysis used genome-wide SNP genotypes for about 60% of the 666 donors, treating that subset as a discovery cohort. Rather than using new phenotypic data, the later analysis identified candidate immune exposures from TCR beta sequences and from how often those sequences occurred across donors. An early release that covered about 600 HLA-typed donors contained 300 to 350 gigabases of sequencing data and approximately 85 million unique TCR sequences. Four or five DR-DQ haplotypes were handled as single units for association and clustering because linkage in the cohort was strong. To study patterns of TCR occurrence, a later analysis re-analyzed previously published TCR beta repertoires from 700 or so donors and added high-resolution HLA genotyping. Along with the roughly 710-subject first cohort, a separate validation cohort of around 120 different subjects was used. The number of typed donors differed by locus: roughly 629-640 for A, B, C, DRB1 and DQB1; some 500 for DQA1; some 610 for DPA1; and roughly 450 for DPB1. The study aimed to test whether cataloging public T cell receptors could reveal signatures of past pathogen exposure. Donor age, sex, ethnicity and CMV serostatus were compiled together with the repertoire data. Both class I and class II loci were covered by HLA typing, at four-digit resolution. Of the roughly 400 genotyped donors, approximately 82% fell in the genetic ancestry cluster associated with self-reported Caucasian donors. To decide whether each TCR beta V gene segment behaved as functional or pseudogenic, an earlier analysis of fewer than 750 of the donors relied on high-throughput TCR beta sequencing. High-throughput TCR immunosequencing, statistical association of individual TCRs with disease status, and machine learning were combined to predict cytomegalovirus infection status. Every discovery cohort repertoire had been produced on one sequencing platform. Across 398 genotyped donors of the cohort, an average of approximately 220,000 unique TCR beta nucleotide sequences per donor were sequenced, and 15% to 20% of those sequences were non-productive.

To prepare the library, the immunoSEQ multiplex PCR assay was applied. A mixture of 60 forward primers for TCR Vbeta segments and 13 reverse primers for TCR Jbeta segments was used in the multiplex PCR. A multiplex PCR assay on genomic DNA amplified the CDR3 region of rearranged TCR beta genes. Amplified TCR beta libraries were sequenced as 87-base-pair reads on the Illumina HiSeq System. The authors' pipeline ran thus. A later analysis tallied tens of millions of unique TCR beta chains across the 610 or so repertoires, and about 10 million of those chains were shared by two or more donors. To remove PCR and sequencing errors, raw reads were error-corrected and collapsed into unique sequences using a nearest-neighbor algorithm that merged closely related sequences. To assign V, D and J gene segments, CDR3 sequences were aligned to IMGT reference sequences. For a sequence to be retained, a match of at least six nucleotides to both a V gene segment and a J gene segment was required. Rearrangements were called productive when the CDR3 lacked stop codons and stayed in frame with V and J; all others were non-productive. Following IMGT convention, CDR3 was defined as the stretch from the second conserved V-encoded cysteine up to the conserved J-encoded phenylalanine. In an earlier analysis of 500 to 650 of the donors, sequences lacking an unambiguous match to a single V gene segment were excluded. An earlier analysis of fewer than 750 of the donors called V segments functional above 56.7% productive rearrangements and segregating when the between-donor standard deviation exceeded 5%. A statistical classification framework was built for diagnosing cytomegalovirus status from the catalog of TCR beta chain sequences. A later analysis assigned V and J genes by comparing TCR nucleotide sequences with IMGT/GENE-DB human TR gene sequences. Using the TCRdist pipeline, a later analysis assigned CDR3 sequences along with most-parsimonious VDJ recombination scenarios. In a later analysis, each TCR beta chain was defined by its CDR3 amino acid sequence together with its V-gene family, and reads lacking a unique V-gene family were excluded. A later analysis removed roughly 590 highly shared, low-generation-probability nucleotide sequences to deal with suspected cross-contamination and a sequencing artifact. In a later analysis, a clonal expansion index was calculated for each public chain from normalized within-repertoire ranks of inferred template counts. In a later analysis, generation probabilities were computed using a VDJ recombination model fitted to out-of-frame rearrangements, and the results were checked against IGoR. In a later analysis, TCR-TCR, TCR-HLA and TCR-CMV co-occurrence was scored with hypergeometric tests, and a repertoire-size bias correction was applied to TCR pairs. To estimate false discovery rates, a later analysis permuted the HLA or CMV assignments 20 times. In a later analysis, co-occurring TCRs were grouped with DBSCAN, and TCRdist sequence similarity was added when clustering was performed within HLA-allele-positive subsets. Repertoires with fewer than 30,000 or more than 120,000 public chains, plus five repertoires with anomalous nucleotide sharing, were excluded from co-occurrence clustering. Not all clones reach the TCRdb copy of this immuneACCESS table, which keeps in-frame sequences only. Checked studies attribute under half of the gap to unresolved V genes and leave the rest unexplained. The V and J calls and clone size come from that table; D and trimming were worked out from the DNA. A total of 250,000 to 350,000 clones appear in this sample, about 75% of them only once. The top ten clones comprise over 2% of the sample.

Overall study outcomes, separate from this receptor: According to the authors, the approach could potentially be generalized to other disease states and immunological phenotypes. Roughly uniform sequencing depth across donors was assumed in presence/absence analyses, although this assumption may not hold. Most TCR sequences were seen in very few donors, while some public TCRs were found in many individuals. According to a later analysis, parvovirus B19, influenza, CMV and Epstein-Barr virus appeared linked to several top co-occurrence clusters. Correlated functional status among segregating V segments might reflect linkage disequilibrium, but an unknown experimental factor could not be ruled out. Assigning TCR associations to individual alleles was difficult when HLA alleles, especially DR and DQ, strongly co-occurred. The study listed 150 to 200 TCR beta chains as associated with cytomegalovirus. The only immune exposure information available for the cohort was CMV serostatus. A cluster of highly shared sequence variants was judged likely to be a technical artifact of the sequencing pipeline. The classifier was reported to diagnose cytomegalovirus status with high specificity and sensitivity in both the original cohort and the validation cohort. In a later analysis, HLA-associated TCR beta chains were found to be more clonally expanded and to have lower generation probabilities than equally common non-associated chains. Three of the identified cytomegalovirus-associated TCR beta chains were confirmed in vitro to be specific for cytomegalovirus antigens. V-gene and J-gene trimming of TCR beta chains was associated with a missense DCLRE1C variant in a later genetic analysis, and the association was replicated in an independent cohort. Because some donors lacked HLA typing at each locus, the association tests relied only on the typed subset. Because counts were too low, seventeen rarely observed V segments, including chromosome 9 orphons, were excluded from the earlier analysis of 587 of the donors. A further reported finding was that TCR beta sequences accurately predicted the HLA-A and HLA-B alleles for most subjects in the first cohort. In a later genetic analysis, fewer N-insertions in productive TCRs were reported among donors in an Asian-associated ancestry cluster than the roughly 640-donor mean. According to a later analysis, most CMV-associated TCR beta chains appeared to be HLA-restricted, and the HLA associations seemed to be driven largely by CMV exposure. Only TCR beta chains were sequenced in this cohort, and the absence of alpha or paired-chain data limited detectable features. In a later analysis, the rate of TCR association differed among HLA loci, with DRB1 alleles having the most associated TCRs and HLA-C alleles having the fewest. In an earlier analysis of some 540 of the donors, most TCR beta V segments appeared in productive rearrangements about 87% or about 30% of the time, broadly matching IMGT annotations. At a false discovery rate of 0.05, a later analysis linked about 16,000 TCR beta sequences to specific HLA alleles.

The cohort comprised some 680 healthy bone marrow donors. At the time of sampling, all cohort members were nominally healthy, though unrecorded immune exposures were likely present. The donor tested CMV seronegative and was one of the 352 seronegative cohort members. A peripheral blood sample was provided by each donor, and peripheral blood mononuclear cells were used for TCR beta sequencing. The Qiagen DNeasy Blood Extraction Kit was used to extract genomic DNA from the blood cell samples. The receptor was derived from a female donor in good health and CMV-seronegative. Sequenced input: PBMCs.

CDR3 protein: CASSPAYGNTIYF. The sequenced DNA is TGCGCCAGCAGCCCCGCGTATGGAAACACCATATATTTT. The V and J segments used are TRBV4-1 and TRBJ1-3; the D gene assignment is ambiguous. Reading the germline V gene gives CDR1 MGHRA and CDR2 YSYEKL. The CDR3 sequence holds 13 residues, the cysteine and phenylalanine included. Of all the DNA, just the CDR3 is kept, 39 bases in frame from base 1. V lost 4 bases and J lost 3 bases; the stretch between them is 7 bases long.